This T cell receptor (beta chain) was found in a study of T cell responses to AZD1222 COVID-19 vaccine. The table came from immunoSEQ multiplex PCR; TCRdb's copy has only in-frame clones and leaves some out. The table lists approximately 150,000 clones, roughly nine tenths of them singletons. V shed 1 base, J shed 7 bases, and the junction held 6 bases outside the gene matches. Germline CDR1 reads SGHRS; CDR2 reads YFSETQ. The CDR3 totals 14 residues. Second-dose schedules of about 4 or about 12 weeks were combined. With regard to this clone: Its specificity is unknown.

Study outcomes and limitations: It was only a handful of AZD1222 recipients who were seropositive at baseline.

This TCR derives from an adult who received the AZD1222 COVID-19 vaccine. The genes are TRBV5-1 and TRBJ2-7; TRBD2 aligns across 9 bases. The source was peripheral blood, collected 28 days after the second AZD1222 dose. CDR3 bases: TGCGCCAGCAGCTTGATAGCGGGAGCAGGTGAGCAGTACTTC. Its protein is CASSLIAGAGEQYF. The complete variable domain, with remaining parts taken from reference TRBV5-1 and TRBJ2-7, reads KAGVTQTPRYLIKTRGQQVTLSCSPISGHRSVSWYQQTPGQGLQFLFEYFSETQRNKGNFPGRFSGRQFSNSRSEMNVSTLELGDSALYLCASSLIAGAGEQYFGPGTRLTVT.